Sequencing of this T cell receptor (beta chain) was carried out in a study of T cells after yellow fever vaccination. Whole-study findings and limits: Abundant bulk-derived clonotypes could contaminate FACS-sorted repertoires.

This clonotype was seen a handful of times. Antigen unknown. Germline values: CDR1 SGHTA, CDR2 FQGNSA. The ends lost 3 bases at V and 0 bases at J; junction bases unmatched: 8. The CDR3 totals 17 residues. TCRdb called the 5' RACE reads again in MiXCR, with one record for every CDR3 protein. Seen here are 100,000 to 150,000 distinct CDR3 sequences, 13% to 15% observed once, and the top ten hold approximately 43%. The starting material was CD8+ T cells sorted from PBMCs, obtained 5 days after the yellow fever booster vaccination. The genes are TRBV7-2 and TRBJ2-1, with 7 positions matching TRBD1. The TCR was taken from a young man who received the YFV17D yellow fever vaccine. The CDR3 bases are TGTGCCAGCAGCTTTAGACAGGGCTACAGCTCCTACAATGAGCAGTTCTTC. Protein sequence: CASSFRQGYSSYNEQFF.